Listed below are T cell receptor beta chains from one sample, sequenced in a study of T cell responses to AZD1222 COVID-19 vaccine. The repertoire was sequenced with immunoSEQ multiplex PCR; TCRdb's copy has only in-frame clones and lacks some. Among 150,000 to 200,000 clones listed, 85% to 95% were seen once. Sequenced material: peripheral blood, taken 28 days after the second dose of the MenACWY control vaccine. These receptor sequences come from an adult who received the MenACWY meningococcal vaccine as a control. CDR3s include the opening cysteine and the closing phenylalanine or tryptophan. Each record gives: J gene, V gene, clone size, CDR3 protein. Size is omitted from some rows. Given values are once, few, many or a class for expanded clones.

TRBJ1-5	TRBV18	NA	CASSPNLPDNQPQHF
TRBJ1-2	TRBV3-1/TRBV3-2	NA	CASSQPNGIGYTF
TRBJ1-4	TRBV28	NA	CASRMTGTNEKLFF
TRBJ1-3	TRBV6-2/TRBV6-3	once	CASSPGGRPGDF
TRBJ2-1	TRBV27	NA	CASSLGTSGSSAYNEQFF
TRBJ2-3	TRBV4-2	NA	CASSQDWPLLAGGITDTQYF
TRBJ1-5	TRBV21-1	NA	CASSKVHREGNQPQHF
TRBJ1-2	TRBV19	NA	CASSLDSNYGYTF
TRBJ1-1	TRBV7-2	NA	CASSLSRGAGRAFF
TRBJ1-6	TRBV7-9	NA	CASSSGQGSNSPLHF
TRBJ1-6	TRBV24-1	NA	CATGEGRNNSPLHF
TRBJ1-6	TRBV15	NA	CATSSEKRRNSPLHF
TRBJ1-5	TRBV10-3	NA	CAISESSPGQNGQPQHF
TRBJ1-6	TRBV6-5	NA	CASSLTGVGNNSPLHF
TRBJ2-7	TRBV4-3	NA	CASSQTTGGDEQYF
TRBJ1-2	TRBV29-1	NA	CSGQPTGGNDYGYTF
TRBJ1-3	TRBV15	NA	CATSRGGRNTFSGNTIYF
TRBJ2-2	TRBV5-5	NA	CASSSSGRATGELFF
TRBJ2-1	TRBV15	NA	CATSSGQGINEQFF
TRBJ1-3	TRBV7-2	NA	CASSLAPGSGNTIYF
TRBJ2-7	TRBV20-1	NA	CSASGGLADYEQYF
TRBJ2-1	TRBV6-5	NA	CASSPYSAEQFF
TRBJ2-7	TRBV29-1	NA	CSVEISGSWEQYF
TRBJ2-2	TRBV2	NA	CASSATSGRGTGELFF
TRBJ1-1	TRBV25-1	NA	CASSEYSGSEAFF
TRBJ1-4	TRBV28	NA	CASSSGPLGGGEKLFF
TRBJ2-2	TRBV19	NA	CASSPLDTHTGELFF
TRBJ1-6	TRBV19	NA	CASSTPGGRGSPLHF
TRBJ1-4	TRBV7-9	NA	CASSFTTGEGEKLFF
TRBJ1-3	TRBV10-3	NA	CAISPRDANSGNTIYF
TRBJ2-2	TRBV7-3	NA	CASSSGQGATGELFF